This record concerns one T cell receptor beta chain sequence. This CDR3 region has 16 residues. J gave up 2 bases and V 3 bases, and 4 bases lay outside the gene matches. CDR1 and CDR2 from the germline V gene are SGDLS and YYNGEE. The record originates from a study of blood T cell repertoires in COVID-19. Study-wide context: Samples of COVID-19 (acute and convalescent) were obtained from the United States, Italy and Spain.

Original analysis: Amplification from reference gene primers served as the basis for estimated nucleated cell counts. Generated by immunoSEQ multiplex PCR, the TCRdb table keeps only in-frame clones and is missing some. The D gene and trimming were derived from the DNA, and the V and J assignments and clone size from that table. The table includes fewer than 250,000 clones, approximately 80% detected once. The TCR comes from a woman in her fifties or sixties with acute or convalescent COVID-19. Sample: peripheral blood. The chain joins TRBV9 to TRBJ2-6; 8 bases map to TRBD1. The CDR3 loop reads CASSAGGNAGANVLTF. CDR3 bases: TGTGCCAGCAGCGCAGGGGGCAATGCTGGGGCCAACGTCCTGACTTTC. The whole variable domain, filled in from reference TRBV9 and TRBJ2-6, reads DSGVTQTPKHLITATGQRVTLRCSPRSGDLSVYWYQQSLDQGLQFLIQYYNGEERAKGNILERFSAQQFPDLHSELNLSSLELGDSALYFCASSAGGNAGANVLTFGAGSRLTVL.